This is a list of T cell receptor beta chains from one sample in a study of shared clonotypes between healthy human individuals. Generated by immunoSEQ multiplex PCR, the TCRdb table keeps only in-frame clones and is missing some. The table includes about 2.3 million clones, about 92% detected once. Sequencing input: naive CD4+ T cells from PBMCs. These receptor sequences come from a man between 18 and 35 years old in good health. Some clones in this sample may be carry-over from other donors' samples. Both conserved end residues are part of each CDR3. D genes are given only for firm matches. A row's size may be missing; if present it is once, few, many or a size class.

clone_size	j_call	d_call	v_call	cdr3_nt	cdr3_aa
.	TRBJ2-7	.	TRBV5-1	TGCGCCAGCAGCGTTCAGGTCGCGGGGTCCCCCGAGCAGTACTTC	CASSVQVAGSPEQYF
.	TRBJ2-5	TRBD2	TRBV10-1	TGCGCCAGCGGCAAGGTAGCGGGAGAGGAGGGGGAGACCCAGTACTTC	CASGKVAGEEGETQYF
.	TRBJ2-7	TRBD1	TRBV6-1	TGTGCCAGCAGTGCTAGACGGAACCAGGGGGACGAGCAGTACTTC	CASSARRNQGDEQYF
.	TRBJ1-2	TRBD1	TRBV18	TGTGCCAGCTCCCCAACGGGGACAGGGGACTATGGCTACACCTTC	CASSPTGTGDYGYTF
.	TRBJ2-1	TRBD1	TRBV6-5	TGTGCCAGCAGGGGACAGGGTTCCTACAATGAGCAGTTCTTC	CASRGQGSYNEQFF
.	TRBJ1-1	.	TRBV11-2	TGTGCCAGCAGCTCGACGGGGAGTGCTGAAGCTTTCTTT	CASSSTGSAEAFF
.	TRBJ2-1	TRBD2	TRBV7-6	TGTGCCAGCAGCACCCGGACTAGCGGATACAATGAGCAGTTCTTC	CASSTRTSGYNEQFF
.	TRBJ2-3	.	TRBV6-5	TGTGCCAGCATCCTTGGGGATACGCAGTATTTT	CASILGDTQYF
.	TRBJ2-3	TRBD2	TRBV6-1	TGTGCCAGCACTCTAAAGACGGGAGGTGCAGATACGCAGTATTTT	CASTLKTGGADTQYF
.	TRBJ1-6	.	TRBV6-6	TGTGCCAGCAGGGGTAATAATTCACCCCTCCACTTT	CASRGNNSPLHF
.	TRBJ1-4	.	TRBV10-3	TGTGCCATCAGTGAGGGGGCGATTGAAAAACTGTTTTTT	CAISEGAIEKLFF
.	TRBJ2-3	.	TRBV25-1	TGTGCCAGCAGTGCACCGAACAGGGAACGCACAGATACGCAGTATTTT	CASSAPNRERTDTQYF
.	TRBJ2-1	TRBD1	TRBV18	TGTGCCAGCTCACCGCCGACAGGGGGCTCCTACAATGAGCAGTTCTTC	CASSPPTGGSYNEQFF
.	TRBJ1-2	.	TRBV5-4	TGTGCCAGCAGCTTGGAGGGCGCTAACTATGGCTACACCTTC	CASSLEGANYGYTF
.	TRBJ1-5	.	TRBV5-1	TGCGCCAGCAGCTTGGGTCTTGCAGGGGAGGATCAGCCCCAGCATTTT	CASSLGLAGEDQPQHF
.	TRBJ2-3	TRBD1	TRBV5-4	TGTGCCAGCAGCTTAAAGACAGGGGACCCGGATACGCAGTATTTT	CASSLKTGDPDTQYF
once	TRBJ2-7	.	TRBV27	TGTGCCAGCAGAGATCGCAGCGAGCAGTACTTC	CASRDRSEQYF
.	TRBJ2-7	TRBD1	TRBV13	TGTGCCAGCAGCAACTCTCGACCGGGACAGGGGCGTTCCTACGAGCAGTACTTC	CASSNSRPGQGRSYEQYF
.	TRBJ1-1	.	TRBV5-1	TGCGCCAGCAGCTTGACACGGGCGAACACTGAAGCTTTCTTT	CASSLTRANTEAFF
once	TRBJ2-2	.	TRBV11-3	TGTGCCAGCCGGGGAAGTGGCGGGGAGCTGTTTTTT	CASRGSGGELFF
.	TRBJ1-2	TRBD1	TRBV7-9	TGTGCCAGCAGCTTAGTTCTGGGGGACAGAGTGGACTATGGCTACACCTTC	CASSLVLGDRVDYGYTF
.	TRBJ1-2	.	TRBV28	TGTGCCAGACTGGCCAACTATGGCTACACCTTC	CARLANYGYTF
.	TRBJ1-2	.	TRBV13	TGTGCCAGCAGCTTATTTAGCGGACAGAAGCTCCACCGGGCTAACTATGGCTACACCTTC	CASSLFSGQKLHRANYGYTF
.	TRBJ2-5	.	TRBV28	TGTGCCAGCAGCCCCGGTAGTGGGGGGAGTCAAGAGACCCAGTACTTC	CASSPGSGGSQETQYF
once	TRBJ2-3	.	TRBV2	TGTGCCAGCAGTGAAGGGTCCCCCGGTACGCAGTATTTT	CASSEGSPGTQYF
.	TRBJ1-5	.	TRBV2	TGTGCCAGCAATGGGGATGGCCAGCCCCAGCATTTT	CASNGDGQPQHF
.	TRBJ1-3	.	TRBV5-1	TGCGCCAGCAGCTTGGCCCTCACGAGCTCTGGAAACACCATATATTTT	CASSLALTSSGNTIYF
.	TRBJ1-2	TRBD1	TRBV15	TGTGCCACCAGCAGAGATCAGGGGGGGTATGGCTACACCTTC	CATSRDQGGYGYTF
.	TRBJ2-7	TRBD1	TRBV5-1	TGCGCCAGCAGATTCACAGGGGGTAGCAACGAGCAGTACTTC	CASRFTGGSNEQYF
.	TRBJ2-6	TRBD1	TRBV9	TGTGCCAGCAGCCAGACAGGGGCCGGGGCCAACGTCCTGACTTTC	CASSQTGAGANVLTF
.	TRBJ1-2	TRBD1	TRBV28	TGTGCCAGCAGTTTACCCTTTAACAACATAAACCGGGACAGGGGCTCTGGCTACACCTTC	CASSLPFNNINRDRGSGYTF
.	TRBJ2-1	TRBD1	TRBV7-9	TGTGCCAGCAGCTTCCCAGACAGGGCGCAGTTCTTC	CASSFPDRAQFF
.	TRBJ2-1	.	TRBV6-6	TGTGCCAGCAGTTACGCCTCCAATGAGCAGTTCTTC	CASSYASNEQFF
.	TRBJ1-1	TRBD1	TRBV19	TGTGCCAGTAGTTCTACAGGGGGCTCGAGGTCCACTGAAGCTTTCTTT	CASSSTGGSRSTEAFF
.	TRBJ1-2	.	TRBV6-5	TGTGCCAGCAGTTTGACAGGAGCCTATGGCTACACCTTC	CASSLTGAYGYTF
.	TRBJ2-2	.	TRBV15	TGTGCCACCACCTACAGGAACACCGGGGAGCTGTTTTTT	CATTYRNTGELFF
.	TRBJ1-2	TRBD1	TRBV5-5	TGTGCCAGCAACCCGACAGGGGGTAACTATGGCTACACCTTC	CASNPTGGNYGYTF
.	TRBJ2-1	.	TRBV18	TGTGCCAGCTCACATTCGGACGGGTACAATGAGCAGTTCTTC	CASSHSDGYNEQFF
.	TRBJ2-5	TRBD1	TRBV6-1	TGTGCCAGCAGAGGGACAGGGCTAGAGACCCAGTACTTC	CASRGTGLETQYF
.	TRBJ2-7	.	TRBV29-1	TGCAGCGTTGAAACCCCCGTCGGCTACGAGCAGTACTTC	CSVETPVGYEQYF
.	TRBJ2-3	TRBD1	TRBV10-3	TGTGCCATCAGTGAGTGGGGGACAGGGGACACAGATACGCAGTATTTT	CAISEWGTGDTDTQYF
.	TRBJ1-1	.	TRBV18	TGTGCCAGCTCCATCAACACTGAAGCTTTCTTT	CASSINTEAFF
once	TRBJ1-4	.	TRBV6-6	TGTGCCAGCAGTTACGACTTTGCAGGGGAAAAACTGTTTTTT	CASSYDFAGEKLFF
.	TRBJ2-1	TRBD2	TRBV14	TGTGCCAGCAGCCCCTTTCGGACTAGCGGCTCCTACAATGAGCAGTTCTTC	CASSPFRTSGSYNEQFF
few	TRBJ2-5	TRBD1	TRBV25-1	TGTGCCAGCAGTGCCACAGGGGTAGAGACCCAGTACTTC	CASSATGVETQYF
.	TRBJ2-2	TRBD1	TRBV18	TGTGCCAGCTCACCTTTCGGGACAGGCCTCACCGGGGAGCTGTTTTTT	CASSPFGTGLTGELFF
.	TRBJ2-7	TRBD1	TRBV28	TGTGCCAGCAGTCCCTTACGGGACAGCTACGAGCAGTACTTC	CASSPLRDSYEQYF
.	TRBJ2-5	.	TRBV9	TGTGCCAGCTCTTTGGGGGGAAACCAAGAGACCCAGTACTTC	CASSLGGNQETQYF
.	TRBJ2-5	.	TRBV2	TGTGCCAGCATGAGAACTAGTGGAGAGACCCAGTACTTC	CASMRTSGETQYF
.	TRBJ2-5	.	TRBV7-9	TGTGCCAGCAGCTTAGCGAACGGGGTCGGGACCCAGTACTTC	CASSLANGVGTQYF
.	TRBJ2-1	.	TRBV11-2	TGTGCCAGCAGCTTCCTAACCCGCCAGAGCTCCTACAATGAGCAGTTCTTC	CASSFLTRQSSYNEQFF
once	TRBJ1-4	.	TRBV4-3	TGCGCCAGCAGCCAACAGCTCTCTAATGAAAAACTGTTTTTT	CASSQQLSNEKLFF
.	TRBJ1-2	TRBD1	TRBV5-5	TGTGCCAGCAGCTTTGGGACAGGGGTGTTAGGCTACACCTTC	CASSFGTGVLGYTF
.	TRBJ2-1	TRBD2	TRBV7-3	TGTGCCAGCAGCTTAAGTAGCGGGAGTTATCATGAGCAGTTCTTC	CASSLSSGSYHEQFF
.	TRBJ1-1	.	TRBV5-1	TGCGCCAGCAGCTTGCCAGGGACAGAAGCTTTCTTT	CASSLPGTEAFF